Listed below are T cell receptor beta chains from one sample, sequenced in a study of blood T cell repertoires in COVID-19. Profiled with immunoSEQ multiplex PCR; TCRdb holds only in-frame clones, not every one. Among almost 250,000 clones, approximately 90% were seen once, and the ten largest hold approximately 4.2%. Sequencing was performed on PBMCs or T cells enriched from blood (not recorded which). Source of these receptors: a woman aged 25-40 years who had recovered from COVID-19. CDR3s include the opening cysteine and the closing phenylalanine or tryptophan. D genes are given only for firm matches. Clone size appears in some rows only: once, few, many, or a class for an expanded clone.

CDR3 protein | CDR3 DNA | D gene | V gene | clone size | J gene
CASSSREVYGYTF | TGTGCCAGCAGTTCCCGGGAGGTTTATGGCTACACCTTC | NA | TRBV28 | NA | TRBJ1-2
CSADRPLLSSYGYTF | TGCAGCGCCGACAGGCCCCTCTTGAGTAGCTATGGCTACACCTTC | NA | TRBV29-1 | NA | TRBJ1-2
CASSLLYNEQFF | TGTGCCAGCAGTTTACTATACAATGAGCAGTTCTTC | NA | TRBV11-1 | once | TRBJ2-1
CASSQGTAYNYGYTF | TGCGCCAGCAGCCAAGGAACAGCTTACAACTATGGCTACACCTTC | NA | TRBV4-1 | NA | TRBJ1-2
CASSPFPNEAFF | TGTGCCAGCAGTCCTTTTCCTAATGAAGCTTTCTTT | NA | TRBV28 | NA | TRBJ1-1
CASSASQGVRTEAFF | TGTGCCAGCAGCGCCTCCCAAGGGGTGCGCACTGAAGCTTTCTTT | NA | TRBV9 | NA | TRBJ1-1
CASSSRDRSNSPLHF | TGTGCCAGCAGTTCTCGAGACAGAAGTAATTCACCCCTCCACTTT | NA | TRBV6-5 | NA | TRBJ1-6
CASTLDSTSTEAFF | TGTGCCAGCACTCTGGACAGCACCAGCACTGAAGCTTTCTTT | NA | TRBV5-4 | NA | TRBJ1-1
CASSLEASGPAYEQYF | TGTGCCAGCAGCTTAGAGGCTAGCGGGCCGGCCTACGAGCAGTACTTC | TRBD2 | TRBV7-3 | few | TRBJ2-7
CASSGSGQIYEQYF | TGTGCCAGTAGTGGCTCGGGACAGATATACGAGCAGTACTTC | TRBD1 | TRBV19 | once | TRBJ2-7
CASRAGTGGYYGYTF | TGTGCCAGCAGAGCCGGGACAGGGGGCTACTATGGCTACACCTTC | TRBD1 | TRBV25-1 | NA | TRBJ1-2
CASSRELSGNTIYF | TGCGCCAGCAGCCGGGAGCTTTCTGGAAACACCATATATTTT | NA | TRBV4-3 | NA | TRBJ1-3
CASSQEHSRASNEKLFF | TGCGCCAGCAGCCAAGAGCATTCGAGGGCCTCTAATGAAAAACTGTTTTTT | NA | TRBV4-3 | NA | TRBJ1-4
CASSMRRGEGYTF | TGTGCCAGTAGTATGCGCAGGGGGGAAGGCTACACCTTC | TRBD1 | TRBV19 | NA | TRBJ1-2
CASSQGQGGEKLFF | TGTGCCAGCAGCCAGGGACAGGGTGGCGAAAAACTGTTTTTT | TRBD1 | TRBV7-8 | NA | TRBJ1-4
CAIRAGGRNEQFF | TGTGCCATCAGGGCAGGGGGTCGGAATGAGCAGTTCTTC | TRBD1 | TRBV10-3 | NA | TRBJ2-1
CASSKDRVRSYTF | TGTGCCAGCAGTAAGGACAGGGTGAGAAGCTACACCTTC | TRBD1 | TRBV6-5 | few | TRBJ1-2
CASSYAPTSSYNEQFF | TGTGCCAGCAGTTATGCGCCAACGAGCTCCTACAATGAGCAGTTCTTC | NA | TRBV6-5 | NA | TRBJ2-1
CASSPSSGSFSGANVLTF | TGCGCCAGCAGCCCATCTAGCGGTTCCTTCTCTGGGGCCAACGTCCTGACTTTC | TRBD2 | TRBV4-3 | NA | TRBJ2-6
CASGEQRTHYEQYF | TGTGCCAGCGGGGAACAGCGGACGCACTACGAGCAGTACTTC | NA | TRBV6-1 | NA | TRBJ2-7
CASTGGPRDTQYF | TGTGCCAGTACTGGTGGTCCGAGGGATACGCAGTATTTT | NA | TRBV19 | NA | TRBJ2-3
CASSLGDRDYTF | TGTGCCAGCAGCTTAGGGGACAGGGACTACACCTTC | TRBD1 | TRBV7-6 | NA | TRBJ1-2
CASTHQGAEAFF | TGTGCCAGCACCCACCAGGGGGCTGAAGCTTTCTTT | TRBD1 | TRBV11-2 | NA | TRBJ1-1
CASSFSGGQRGGYTF | TGTGCCAGCAGCTTTTCAGGGGGCCAAAGGGGTGGCTACACCTTC | TRBD1 | TRBV7-2 | NA | TRBJ1-2
CASSTTGKATEAFF | TGTGCCAGCAGCACAACAGGGAAAGCGACTGAAGCTTTCTTT | NA | TRBV9 | few | TRBJ1-1
CASSLSTGSTSNQPQHF | TGTGCCAGCAGTTTATCCACAGGGTCAACTAGCAATCAGCCCCAGCATTTT | NA | TRBV28 | NA | TRBJ1-5
CASSSTHRVLSNQPQHF | TGTGCCAGCAGTTCGACCCACAGGGTACTTAGCAATCAGCCCCAGCATTTT | NA | TRBV6-2/TRBV6-3 | NA | TRBJ1-5
CASSEWTGGLNEQFF | TGCGCCAGCAGTGAGTGGACAGGGGGTCTTAATGAGCAGTTCTTC | TRBD1 | TRBV10-2 | NA | TRBJ2-1
CASSRLALRSGELFF | TGTGCCAGCAGTCGACTAGCTTTAAGGTCCGGGGAGCTGTTTTTT | TRBD2 | TRBV27 | NA | TRBJ2-2
CATSRDLEAVGYTF | TGTGCCACCAGCAGAGATTTGGAAGCGGTCGGCTACACCTTC | NA | TRBV15 | few | TRBJ1-2
CASSSGQSRDTQYF | TGTGCCAGCAGCTCTGGACAATCGCGAGATACGCAGTATTTT | NA | TRBV7-3 | NA | TRBJ2-3
CASSLGQGGLEQYF | TGTGCCAGCAGCTTAGGACAGGGGGGGCTCGAGCAGTACTTC | TRBD1 | TRBV7-6 | NA | TRBJ2-7
CSVAKNQGNNEKLFF | TGCAGCGTTGCCAAAAACCAGGGTAATAATGAAAAACTGTTTTTT | NA | TRBV29-1 | NA | TRBJ1-4
CASSLLGASGHYNEQFF | TGTGCCAGCAGCCTCCTGGGTGCTAGCGGGCATTACAATGAGCAGTTCTTC | TRBD2 | TRBV28 | NA | TRBJ2-1
CASSTLISSYNEQFF | TGTGCCAGCAGCACCTTAATCAGCTCCTACAATGAGCAGTTCTTC | NA | TRBV9 | NA | TRBJ2-1
CASRRGTGELFF | TGTGCCAGCAGGCGGGGGACCGGGGAGCTGTTTTTT | TRBD2 | TRBV28 | NA | TRBJ2-2
CASSQPLGSKLAGGHYEQYF | TGTGCCAGCAGCCAGCCCCTAGGTTCCAAACTAGCGGGAGGTCACTACGAGCAGTACTTC | TRBD2 | TRBV3-1/TRBV3-2 | NA | TRBJ2-7
CASSAGQVFNEKLFF | TGTGCCAGCAGCGCCGGACAGGTTTTTAATGAAAAACTGTTTTTT | TRBD1 | TRBV9 | NA | TRBJ1-4
CAWSAGFRTEAFF | TGTGCCTGGAGTGCCGGGTTTCGCACTGAAGCTTTCTTT | NA | TRBV30 | NA | TRBJ1-1
CASSLDQGSTPLHF | TGTGCCAGCAGCTTGGATCAGGGGTCGACACCCCTCCACTTT | NA | TRBV5-6 | NA | TRBJ1-6
CASYPMGTDPPNYGYTF | TGTGCCTCCTATCCGATGGGGACAGACCCCCCTAACTATGGCTACACCTTC | TRBD1 | TRBV28 | once | TRBJ1-2
CASSYRESNYGYTF | TGTGCCAGCAGCTACAGGGAATCTAACTATGGCTACACCTTC | NA | TRBV5-4 | once | TRBJ1-2
CASSDKGNYGYTF | TGTGCCAGCAGTGACAAGGGGAACTATGGCTACACCTTC | NA | TRBV6-1 | NA | TRBJ1-2
CASNPGMNTEAFF | TGTGCCAGCAACCCGGGGATGAACACTGAAGCTTTCTTT | NA | TRBV25-1 | NA | TRBJ1-1
CASSLAGGLGYEQYF | TGTGCCAGCAGCTTGGCTGGGGGCCTAGGCTACGAGCAGTACTTC | NA | TRBV5-4 | NA | TRBJ2-7
CASMGNYNEQFF | TGTGCCAGTATGGGCAACTACAATGAGCAGTTCTTC | NA | TRBV19 | NA | TRBJ2-1
CASSLDSYNEKLFF | TGTGCCAGCAGCTTGGACAGTTATAATGAAAAACTGTTTTTT | NA | TRBV11-2 | NA | TRBJ1-4
CASSVGLESSYNSPLHF | TGTGCCAGCAGCGTAGGGTTGGAGAGCTCCTATAATTCACCCCTCCACTTT | NA | TRBV9 | NA | TRBJ1-6
CASSVRGYSPLHF | TGTGCCAGCAGCGTAAGGGGGTATTCACCCCTCCACTTT | NA | TRBV9 | NA | TRBJ1-6
CASTKRGTGFQPQHF | TGTGCCAGCACTAAGAGGGGGACAGGTTTTCAGCCCCAGCATTTT | TRBD1 | TRBV5-6 | NA | TRBJ1-5